This passage covers 9 T cell receptor beta chains from one sample sequenced in a study of cytomegalovirus exposure and HLA in healthy donors. The PCR employed 60 Vbeta primers together with 13 Jbeta primers. Profiled with immunoSEQ multiplex PCR; TCRdb holds only in-frame clones, not every one. The data show approximately 200,000 clones, with less than 80% seen just once and under 4.5% held by the top ten. Sequenced: PBMCs. All receptors derive from a woman under 40 in good health and CMV-seropositive.

The chain combines TRBV9 with TRBJ2-3, with 7 nucleotides matching TRBD2. Germline loops: CDR1 SGDLS, CDR2 YYNGEE. The length of the CDR3 is 15 residues. V trimming: 2 bases; J trimming: 1 base; junction bases outside the gene matches: 4. The CDR3 loop is CASSVSGLRTDTQYF. In DNA, the CDR3 is TGTGCCAGCAGCGTTAGCGGGCTACGCACAGATACGCAGTATTTT.

The CDR3 DNA is TGCGCCAGCAGCTCCTTATCGGGAGAGGACGAGCAGTACTTC. Protein: CASSSLSGEDEQYF. The chain uses TRBV5-1 and TRBJ2-5; TRBD2 might be the D (6 bases). The assigned J gene may be wrong: the sequence end matches TRBJ2-7 better. The CDR3 is made up of 14 amino acids. Germline V CDR1 and CDR2: SGHRS, YFSETQ.

The chain links TRBV10-3 to TRBJ1-2; 7 nucleotides match TRBD1. The germline V gene encodes CDR1 ENHRY and CDR2 SYGVKD. CDR3 length: 14 amino acids. V gave up 11 bases and J gave up 2 bases; unmatched junction bases: 11. The CDR3 DNA follows: TGTGCCGCCAGGGGGGTCGCCCAAAACTATGGCTACACCTTC. Translating it yields CAARGVAQNYGYTF.

This clone was seen a single time. This sequence joins TRBV2 and TRBJ2-2; 8 bases align to TRBD1. CDR3 length equals 16 residues. V gave up 3 bases and J gave up 4 bases; unmatched junction bases: 7. Germline V CDR1 and CDR2: SNHLY, FYNNEI. This CDR3 reads CASSEWSGGGTGELFF. The CDR3 bases are TGTGCCAGCAGTGAGTGGTCAGGGGGCGGCACCGGGGAGCTGTTTTTT.

The gene calls are TRBV27 and TRBJ1-5; 8 nucleotides match TRBD1. The CDR3 is 22 residues long. Germline V gene data show CDR1 as MNHEY and CDR2 as SMNVEV (reference sequence). The J segment lost 5 bases and the V segment lost 3 bases, leaving 27 bases of the junction unmatched. The CDR3 loop reads CASSLSGSRYVGRGQFDQPQHF. CDR3 DNA: TGTGCCAGCAGTTTGAGTGGCTCTAGATATGTGGGCAGGGGGCAATTTGATCAGCCCCAGCATTTT.

The genes are TRBV7-9 and TRBJ1-2; 8 nucleotides line up with TRBD1. Germline V CDR1 and CDR2: SEHNR, FQNEAQ (reference sequence). After removal of 1 base from V and 7 bases from J, the junction contained 5 bases not matched to a gene. CDR3 length: 14 amino acids. The CDR3 loop reads CASSLGPGGPGYTF. The CDR3 DNA reads as TGTGCCAGCAGCTTAGGGCCAGGGGGCCCTGGCTACACCTTC.

The chain employs TRBV7-8 and TRBJ2-1; possible D gene TRBD2, 6 bases. The CDR3 runs to 15 residues. The ends were cut back, 1 base at V and 0 bases at J, with 7 bases in the middle. Germline V lookup: CDR1 SGHVS, CDR2 FQNEAQ. The CDR3 bases are TGTGCCAGCAGCTTAGACGGGAGCTCCTACAATGAGCAGTTCTTC. The encoded protein is CASSLDGSSYNEQFF. The whole variable domain, remainder taken from reference TRBV7-8 and TRBJ2-1, is GAGVSQSPRYKVAKRGQDVALRCDPISGHVSLFWYQQALGQGPEFLTYFQNEAQLDKSGLPSDRFFAERPEGSVSTLKIQRTQQEDSAVYLCASSLDGSSYNEQFFGPGTRLTVL.

The V call is TRBV11-3, the J call TRBJ1-1, with 10 nucleotides matching TRBD1. Germline values: CDR1 SGHNT, CDR2 YENEEA. The CDR3 covers 19 residues. The V gene end was trimmed by 0 bases and the J gene end by 1 base; junction bases not matched to a gene: 11. The CDR3 DNA follows: TGTGCCAGCAGCTTAGACGGACTGGGACAGGGGAAGGGGAACACTGAAGCTTTCTTT. Its protein product is CASSLDGLGQGKGNTEAFF.

The V call is TRBV12-5, the J call TRBJ2-1, with 12 positions matching TRBD2. Losses at the gene ends were 4 bases for V and 2 bases for J; bases not matched to a gene: 6. The CDR3 is 17 amino acids. Germline assignment: CDR1 LGHNT and CDR2 FRNRAP. CDR3 DNA sequence: TGTGCTAGTGGTTCCAGACTAGCGGGAGAACCCTACAATGAGCAGTTCTTC. It is translated as CASGSRLAGEPYNEQFF.